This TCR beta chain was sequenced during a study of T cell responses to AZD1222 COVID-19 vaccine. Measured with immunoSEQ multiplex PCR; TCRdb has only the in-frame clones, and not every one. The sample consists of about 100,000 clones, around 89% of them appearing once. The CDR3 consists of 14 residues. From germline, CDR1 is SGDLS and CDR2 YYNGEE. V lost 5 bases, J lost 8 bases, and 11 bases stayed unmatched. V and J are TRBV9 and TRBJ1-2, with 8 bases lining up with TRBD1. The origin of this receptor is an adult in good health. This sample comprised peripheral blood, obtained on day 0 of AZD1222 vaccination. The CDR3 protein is CASRADRGSRGYTF. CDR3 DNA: TGTGCCAGCAGGGCAGACAGGGGAAGTCGGGGCTACACCTTC.